Presented here are 22 T cell receptor beta chains from one specimen sequenced in a study of Ad26.COV2.S vaccination and SARS-CoV-2 variants. Here immunoSEQ multiplex PCR was the method, and the copy in TCRdb shows in-frame clones only, minus some. The table lists 350,000 to 400,000 clones, approximately 89% of them singletons. The treatment: approximately 18 received Ad26.COV2.S at low or high dose, single or two shots; about 5 received placebo; per-sample allocation not given. The samples were gathered on day 63 after the first injection of vaccine or placebo. The sequences come from peripheral blood, collected in a trial of Ad26.COV2.S vaccine versus placebo. These receptors were obtained from a person between 18 and 60 years old who received the Ad26.COV2.S COVID-19 vaccine or a placebo.

The chain couples TRBV24-1 to TRBJ1-2; D remains ambiguous. The germline V and J ends were trimmed by 1 base and 4 bases, with 15 bases remaining between them. CDR1 and CDR2 (germline): KGHDR, SFDVKD. The CDR3 spans 16 residues. In nucleotides, the CDR3 is TGTGCCACCAGTGATTTTCGGGGAGCCGGAGGCTATGGCTACACCTTC. Protein: CATSDFRGAGGYGYTF.

V is TRBV19 and J is TRBJ2-2, with 13 bases matching TRBD2. Trimming removed 5 bases from V and 4 bases from J; junction bases left unmatched: 4. The CDR3 is 16 amino acids. Germline V gene data show CDR1 as LNHDA and CDR2 as SQIVND (reference sequence). The CDR3 loop is CASSRRLAGGTGELFF. The CDR3 DNA follows: TGTGCCAGTAGTCGTCGACTAGCGGGAGGCACCGGGGAGCTGTTTTTT.

The chain has TRBV28 and TRBJ2-1; 9 bases match TRBD2. Germline CDR1 MDHEN, CDR2 SYDVKM. This CDR3 comprises 15 residues. With 2 bases clipped from V and 3 bases from J, the junction kept 2 bases outside the gene matches. In DNA form, the CDR3 reads TGTGCCAGCAGTTTACCTAGCGGGGACTACAATGAGCAGTTCTTC. Its protein is CASSLPSGDYNEQFF.

The sample holds one count of this clone. The chain combines TRBV19 with TRBJ1-2, with D uncertain. The CDR3 extends over 13 amino acids. Between the trimmed V and J ends, which lost 5 bases and 3 bases, there was a span of 10 bases. Germline values: CDR1 LNHDA, CDR2 SQIVND (reference sequence). The CDR3 DNA sequence: TGTGCCAGTAGTCCCGGACGGTACTATGGCTACACCTTC. It yields the protein CASSPGRYYGYTF.

The chain employs TRBV4-2 and TRBJ2-1; TRBD2 aligns across 9 bases. V lost 0 bases to trimming and J lost 4 bases; unmatched junction nucleotides: 7. The CDR3 length is 17 residues. The germline CDR1 and CDR2 sequences are LGHNA and YNFKEQ. The CDR3 spells CASSQEKAGGSYNEQFF. The DNA for the CDR3 is TGTGCCAGCAGCCAAGAGAAGGCGGGAGGGAGTTACAATGAGCAGTTCTTC.

The V gene is TRBV9, the J gene TRBJ2-1; D is uncertain. CDR3 length equals 12 residues. Germline lookup yields CDR1 SGDLS and CDR2 YYNGEE. V was shortened by 4 bases and J by 5 bases, with 7 bases between the two germline ends. CDR3 in DNA: TGTGCCAGCAGCCGTGGTGACAATGAGCAGTTCTTC. Amino acids: CASSRGDNEQFF.

This clone was detected once. The chain couples TRBV20-1 to TRBJ2-3; a possible D gene is TRBD2 (6 bases). The length of the CDR3 is 13 residues. The V end was cut by 3 bases, the J end by 5 bases, with 12 bases between. Per germline, CDR1 DFQATT and CDR2 SNEGSKA (reference sequence). The CDR3 DNA is TGCAGTGCTAGTTCGGGAGAGATAGATACGCAGTATTTT. The encoded protein is CSASSGEIDTQYF.

A few counts support this clone. The chain couples TRBV5-4 to TRBJ2-2; no definite D call. CDR1 SGHNT and CDR2 YYREEE come from the germline V gene (reference sequence). The CDR3 loop spans 11 amino acids. The germline V and J ends were trimmed by 2 bases and 4 bases, with 0 bases remaining between them. In DNA form, the CDR3 reads TGTGCCAGCAGCTTCACCGGGGAGCTGTTTTTT. Protein: CASSFTGELFF.

The chain combines TRBV2 with TRBJ1-1; D might be TRBD1 (5 bases). Trimming left V 6 bases short and J 6 bases short, with 14 bases between. This CDR3 region has 13 residues. CDR1 and CDR2 (germline): SNHLY, FYNNEI. The CDR3 sequence: CASRKETGAEAFF. The CDR3 nucleotides read TGTGCCAGCAGGAAAGAAACAGGCGCTGAAGCTTTCTTT.

This chain uses TRBV10-3 with TRBJ1-1, with D unresolved. V was cut by 7 bases and J by 3 bases, with 12 bases left in between. The V gene's germline CDR1 is ENHRY and CDR2 SYGVKD. The CDR3 length is 13 residues. For the CDR3, the DNA is TGTGCCATCAAGAAGGGAAGGGACACTGAAGCTTTCTTT. It specifies CAIKKGRDTEAFF.

A few counts support this clone. The CDR3 DNA follows: TGTGCCAGCAGTTCACCCGGGACCCCCGAGGGCAATGAGCAGTTCTTC. Translating gives CASSSPGTPEGNEQFF. The chain combines TRBV6-6 with TRBJ2-1, with D perhaps being TRBD1 or TRBD2 (5 bases each). Germline V gene sequence: CDR1 MNHNY, CDR2 SVGAGI (reference sequence). The CDR3 loop spans 16 amino acids. Trimming cost V 4 bases and J 6 bases, with 19 bases left between them.

V gene TRBV27 combines with J gene TRBJ1-2; the match to TRBD1 covers 9 bases. Germline V gives CDR1 MNHEY, CDR2 SMNVEV (reference sequence). This CDR3 has 15 residues. Trimming at V came to 6 bases and at J to 8 bases, leaving 13 bases not matched to a gene. CDR3 DNA sequence: TGTGCCAGCAGGCGCACAGGGGGCGGTTTAGTGGGCTACACCTTC. Amino acid sequence: CASRRTGGGLVGYTF.

The rearrangement uses TRBV5-1 and TRBJ2-1; 9 positions agree with TRBD2. The CDR3 spans 15 residues. V shed 2 bases and J 7 bases; nucleotides not matched to a gene: 7. Germline V gene lookup returns CDR1 SGHRS and CDR2 YFSETQ. The CDR3 is CASSLVSGSSNEQFF. The CDR3 DNA sequence: TGCGCCAGCAGCTTAGTTAGCGGGAGCTCGAATGAGCAGTTCTTC.

This clone was counted a single time. This chain uses TRBV20-1 with TRBJ2-1; D might be TRBD2 (5 bases). V was pared by 3 bases and J by 4 bases, with 13 bases between. CDR3 length: 14 amino acids. The germline V gene has CDR1 DFQATT and CDR2 SNEGSKA (reference sequence). The CDR3 spells CSASGSGAYNEQFF. CDR3 bases: TGCAGTGCTAGTGGGAGCGGAGCGTACAATGAGCAGTTCTTC.

This chain joins TRBV2 and TRBJ2-5; D is possibly TRBD1 or TRBD2 (6 bases each). Per germline, CDR1 SNHLY and CDR2 FYNNEI. The CDR3 loop spans 15 amino acids. V lost 1 base, J lost 4 bases, and 13 bases lay in between. CDR3 bases: TGTGCCAGCAGTGAAGAGGGGGGCGACGGAGAGACCCAGTACTTC. This translates into CASSEEGGDGETQYF.

V is TRBV7-8 and J is TRBJ2-3, with D possibly TRBD2 on 5 matching bases. Per germline, CDR1 SGHVS and CDR2 FQNEAQ. This CDR3 spans 15 amino acids. V was cut by 2 bases and J by 0 bases, with 9 bases left in between. The CDR3 nucleotides are TGTGCCAGCAGCTTACGAGAGCGGAGCACAGATACGCAGTATTTT. Translation: CASSLRERSTDTQYF.

This rearrangement joins TRBV28 to TRBJ2-2; no firm D call. V was shortened by 6 bases and J by 4 bases, with 3 bases between the two germline ends. CDR1 and CDR2 (germline): MDHEN, SYDVKM. The CDR3 consists of 11 residues. The DNA for the CDR3 is TGTGCCAGCAGAGGCACCGGGGAGCTGTTTTTT. Protein: CASRGTGELFF.

The V and J genes are TRBV2 and TRBJ2-5; unclear D gene. The CDR3 contains 13 residues. Trimming removed 6 bases from V and 1 base from J, with 9 bases in between. Per the germline V gene, CDR1 is SNHLY and CDR2 is FYNNEI. This CDR3 is CASRVQPQETQYF. DNA for the CDR3: TGTGCCAGCAGAGTTCAGCCCCAAGAGACCCAGTACTTC.

There are many counts of this clone. This chain uses TRBV19 with TRBJ1-6; possibly TRBD1 for D (6 bases). Per the germline V gene, CDR1 is LNHDA and CDR2 is SQIVND (reference sequence). The CDR3 has 15 residues. Trimming left V 0 bases short and J 7 bases short, with 10 bases between. The CDR3 region has the DNA TGTGCCAGTAGTATAGACCCGACAGGAAATTCACCCCTCCACTTT. This gives the protein CASSIDPTGNSPLHF.

The chain has TRBV10-3 and TRBJ2-1, with 11 bases matching TRBD2. V gave up 10 bases and J gave up 7 bases; unmatched junction bases: 9. This CDR3 region has 14 residues. In germline, CDR1 is ENHRY, CDR2 SYGVKD. The CDR3 DNA is TGTGCCACGGGGACTAGCGGAGCGCCAAATGAGCAGTTCTTC. Its protein is CATGTSGAPNEQFF.

This clone appeared once. V is TRBV7-8 and J is TRBJ2-2; D is unresolved. Trimming removed 3 bases from V and 7 bases from J, with 3 bases in between. This CDR3 is 11 amino acids long. Germline assignment: CDR1 SGHVS and CDR2 FQNEAQ. The CDR3 nucleotides are TGTGCCAGCAGCTTTGGCGGGGAGCTGTTTTTT. This translates into CASSFGGELFF.

There are a few counts of this clone. The J gene is TRBJ2-3, the V gene TRBV7-2, with 9 positions matching TRBD2. V was pared by 6 bases and J by 2 bases, with 6 bases of the junction left unmatched. CDR1 is SGHTA and CDR2 is FQGNSA in the germline V gene. CDR3 size: 15 residues. The CDR3 spells CASRALAGFTDTQYF. In DNA, the CDR3 is TGTGCCAGCAGAGCCCTAGCGGGATTCACAGATACGCAGTATTTT. The full variable domain, in which reference TRBV7-2 and TRBJ2-3 provide the parts outside the CDR3, is GAGVSQSPSNKVTEKGKDVELRCDPISGHTALYWYRQSLGQGLEFLIYFQGNSAPDKSGLPSDRFSAERTGGSVSTLTIQRTQQEDSAVYLCASRALAGFTDTQYFGPGTRLTVL.